Presented here are 32 T cell receptor beta chains from one specimen sequenced in a study of CD8 T cells in ankylosing spondylitis. In TCRdb, the 5' RACE reads were re-called with MiXCR into one record per CDR3 protein. Seen here are some 340,000 distinct CDR3 sequences, approximately 14% observed once, and the top ten hold 0.9% to 1.2%. The sequencing sample was made of blood, either unsorted or a sorted T cell fraction (not recorded which). All receptors derive from a male donor with ankylosing spondylitis or in good health (not recorded which).

The chain links TRBV20-1 to TRBJ2-7; TRBD2 aligns across 15 bases. The CDR3 sequence is 17 residues long. Germline V gives CDR1 DFQATT, CDR2 SNEGSKA (reference sequence). V lost 4 bases, J lost 0 bases, and 7 bases stayed unmatched. CDR3: CSAKTGLAGGSSYEQYF. The CDR3 DNA is TGCAGTGCTAAAACGGGACTAGCGGGAGGCAGCTCCTACGAGCAGTACTTC.

About this clonotype itself: It may be a read error: a sequence one base away is much more abundant. V usage is TRBV5-6 and J usage is TRBJ2-5; 14 bases fit TRBD2. The CDR3 has 15 amino acids. Germline CDR1 and CDR2: SGHDT and YYEEEE. Losses at the gene ends were 7 bases for V and 6 bases for J; bases not matched to a gene: 8. The CDR3 loop reads CASCGGTSGRKTQYF. Written as DNA, the CDR3 is TGTGCCAGCTGCGGCGGGACTAGCGGGAGAAAGACCCAGTACTTC.

The V call is TRBV5-1, the J call TRBJ1-2; D is possibly TRBD1 (6 bases). The CDR3 loop spans 14 amino acids. V lost 0 bases, J lost 6 bases, and 12 bases lay in between. Per germline, CDR1 SGHRS and CDR2 YFSETQ. The CDR3, as DNA: TGCGCCAGCAGCTTGGGCGTACAGGGAAATGGCTACACCTTC. Translation: CASSLGVQGNGYTF. Full variable domain (outside the CDR3, taken from reference TRBV5-1 and TRBJ1-2): KAGVTQTPRYLIKTRGQQVTLSCSPISGHRSVSWYQQTPGQGLQFLFEYFSETQRNKGNFPGRFSGRQFSNSRSEMNVSTLELGDSALYLCASSLGVQGNGYTFGSGTRLTVV.

V gene TRBV20-1 combines with J gene TRBJ1-1, with no clear D. In germline, CDR1 is DFQATT, CDR2 SNEGSKA (reference sequence). The V and J ends lost 3 bases and 4 bases respectively, with 9 bases between them. The CDR3 contains 12 residues. The CDR3 DNA is TGCAGTGCTAGTCTGCTGAGCACTGAAGCTTTCTTT. Encoded protein: CSASLLSTEAFF.

This clonotype was seen only a few times. The chain couples TRBV5-1 to TRBJ2-3; possible D gene TRBD1, 5 bases. CDR1 is SGHRS, CDR2 YFSETQ, per germline. Between the trimmed V and J ends, which lost 3 bases and 2 bases, there was a span of 10 bases. The CDR3 has 14 residues. CDR3 coding DNA: TGCGCCAGCAGCTGGGCGACAGTCACAGATACGCAGTATTTT. Encoded protein: CASSWATVTDTQYF.

The V gene is TRBV5-1, the J gene TRBJ2-3; D may be TRBD1 (6 bases). In germline, CDR1 is SGHRS, CDR2 YFSETQ. Between the trimmed V and J ends, which lost 0 bases and 1 base, there was a span of 6 bases. The CDR3 length is 14 residues. CDR3 nucleotides: TGCGCCAGCAGCTTGGAGGGGGGCACAGATACGCAGTATTTT. Amino acids: CASSLEGGTDTQYF.

This clonotype was counted only a few times. This chain links TRBV10-2 with TRBJ2-5; the match to TRBD1 covers 7 bases. V was pared by 4 bases and J by 6 bases, with 11 bases of the junction left unmatched. Germline values: CDR1 WSHSY, CDR2 SAAADI. The CDR3 has 15 amino acids. The DNA of the CDR3 is TGCGCCAGCAGTGGAATCGACAGGGCGGAGAAGACCCAGTACTTC. This encodes CASSGIDRAEKTQYF.

This clonotype was recorded a few times. The V gene is TRBV28, the J gene TRBJ1-1; D is unclear. This CDR3 comprises 12 residues. Germline V gene sequence: CDR1 MDHEN, CDR2 SYDVKM. The ends were cut back, 6 bases at V and 5 bases at J, with 10 bases in the middle. CDR3 protein: CASRLPGTEAFF. In nucleotides, the CDR3 is TGTGCCAGCAGGCTCCCGGGGACTGAAGCTTTCTTT.

DNA of the CDR3: TGCGCCAGCAGCCAGGCGGGACGGATGAACACCGGGGAGCTGTTTTTT. Translation gives CASSQAGRMNTGELFF. This rearrangement joins TRBV4-1 to TRBJ2-2; D possibly corresponds to TRBD2 (6 bases). Trimming shortened V by 3 bases and J by 1 base, and 12 bases separated the two germline ends. From germline, CDR1 is MGHRA and CDR2 YSYEKL. CDR3 length equals 16 residues.

CDR3 amino acids: CAWNGGGAEAFF. For the CDR3, the DNA is TGTGCCTGGAATGGCGGTGGGGCTGAAGCTTTCTTT. The chain recombines TRBV30 with TRBJ1-1; no firm D call. V gave up 4 bases and J gave up 6 bases, with 12 bases separating them. This CDR3 comprises 12 residues. Germline CDR1 GTSNPN, CDR2 SVGIG (reference sequence).

This clonotype has only a few counts. The J gene is TRBJ2-1, the V gene TRBV4-2; D remains unclear. Trimming removed 4 bases at V and 0 bases at J, with 7 bases between. Germline CDR1 is LGHNA and CDR2 is YNFKEQ. This CDR3 contains 14 residues. CDR3 region: CASSLQSSYNEQFF. DNA for the CDR3: TGTGCCAGCAGCCTTCAGAGCTCCTACAATGAGCAGTTCTTC.

The table lists this clonotype with a few counts. The CDR3 reads CASSSPGGGFQAFF. The CDR3 nucleotides are TGTGCCAGCAGCAGCCCTGGCGGGGGGTTTCAGGCTTTCTTT. V gene TRBV7-2 combines with J gene TRBJ1-1; D is perhaps TRBD1 (5 bases). The CDR3 consists of 14 residues. Between the trimmed V and J ends, which lost 5 bases and 11 bases, there was a span of 21 bases. Germline V gene sequence: CDR1 SGHTA, CDR2 FQGNSA.

In DNA form, the CDR3 reads TGCAGTGCTGAAAAGACAGGGTTGGATGGCTACACCTTC. It is translated as CSAEKTGLDGYTF. V and J are TRBV20-1 and TRBJ1-2; TRBD1 matches at 7 bases. Trimming at V came to 5 bases and at J to 6 bases, leaving 9 bases not matched to a gene. This CDR3 is built from 13 residues. Germline V gene lookup returns CDR1 DFQATT and CDR2 SNEGSKA (reference sequence).

The chain links TRBV6-5 to TRBJ1-4; D gene ambiguous. V shed 0 bases and J shed 2 bases, with 7 bases lying between them. The CDR3 covers 15 residues. Germline values: CDR1 MNHEY, CDR2 SVGAGI. Here the CDR3 reads CASSYSGSTNEKLFF. The DNA for the CDR3 is TGTGCCAGCAGTTACTCGGGATCCACTAATGAAAAACTGTTTTTT.

The sample holds a few counts of this clonotype. The CDR3 region has the DNA TGTGCCAGCAGTTACCGGACAGCATCCTACGAGCAGTACTTC. Encoded protein: CASSYRTASYEQYF. The V and J genes are TRBV6-5 and TRBJ2-7, with a tentative D call TRBD1 (6 bases). V was clipped by 2 bases and J by 1 base, with 9 bases between them. This CDR3 is 14 amino acids long. Per the germline V gene, CDR1 is MNHEY and CDR2 is SVGAGI.

This clonotype was recorded a few times. The J gene is TRBJ2-7, the V gene TRBV5-1; 13 bases map to TRBD2. The CDR3 is 20 amino acids. V trimming: 4 bases; J trimming: 2 bases; junction bases outside the gene matches: 18. The germline CDR1 and CDR2 sequences are SGHRS and YFSETQ. The CDR3: CASSRATPGTSGAVAYEQYF. CDR3 in DNA: TGCGCCAGCAGCAGAGCCACCCCCGGGACTAGCGGGGCAGTCGCCTACGAGCAGTACTTC. Complete variable domain (other parts from reference TRBV5-1 and TRBJ2-7): KAGVTQTPRYLIKTRGQQVTLSCSPISGHRSVSWYQQTPGQGLQFLFEYFSETQRNKGNFPGRFSGRQFSNSRSEMNVSTLELGDSALYLCASSRATPGTSGAVAYEQYFGPGTRLTVT.

This clonotype occurred many times. J is TRBJ2-1 and V is TRBV4-1, with 9 bases matching TRBD2. The CDR3 spans 16 residues. V shed 4 bases, J shed 5 bases, and the junction held 9 bases outside the gene matches. Germline values: CDR1 MGHRA, CDR2 YSYEKL. The DNA for the CDR3 is TGCGCCAGCAGCCTAAATAGCGGGGGAAACAACAATGAGCAGTTCTTC. Translating it yields CASSLNSGGNNNEQFF.

This clonotype was picked up a small number of times. This chain connects TRBV11-2 to TRBJ2-3; no clear D gene. From germline, CDR1 is SGHAT and CDR2 FQNNGV. V was pared by 5 bases and J by 0 bases, with 12 bases between. The CDR3 is made up of 15 amino acids. The CDR3 bases are TGTGCCAGCAGCAGGGTTTGGCTCAGCACAGATACGCAGTATTTT. This codes for CASSRVWLSTDTQYF.

J is TRBJ1-4 and V is TRBV29-1; maybe TRBD1 (6 bases). The CDR3 has 16 amino acids. Per germline, CDR1 SQVTM and CDR2 ANQGSEA. V lost 6 bases to trimming and J lost 4 bases, with 21 bases between them. The CDR3 is CSVSGGKGDLNEKLFF. DNA of the CDR3: TGCAGCGTCTCCGGGGGCAAGGGGGACCTTAATGAAAAACTGTTTTTT.

The chain uses TRBV11-3 and TRBJ2-3, with 7 bases identical to TRBD2. Germline V gene lookup returns CDR1 SGHNT and CDR2 YENEEA. The V and J ends lost 5 bases and 2 bases, in that order; junction bases with no gene match: 7. The CDR3 contains 15 residues. CDR3 region: CASSPGLGVTDTQYF. The CDR3 nucleotides are TGTGCCAGCAGCCCCGGACTAGGAGTCACAGATACGCAGTATTTT.

The sample holds many counts of this clonotype. The rearrangement uses TRBV12-3 or TRBV12-4 and TRBJ2-7; the match to TRBD1 covers 7 bases. This CDR3 is built from 14 residues. V shed 5 bases, J shed 6 bases, and the junction held 10 bases outside the gene matches. The CDR3 DNA sequence: TGTGCCAGCAGTCCCTTCGACAGGGCTTCCGAGCAGTACTTC. It is translated as CASSPFDRASEQYF.

This rearrangement joins TRBV14 to TRBJ1-1, with D perhaps TRBD1 (6 bases). Trimming stripped 3 bases from V and 0 bases from J, with 11 bases between. The germline gives CDR1 SGHDN, CDR2 FVKESK. This CDR3 has 15 amino acids. CDR3 DNA sequence: TGTGCCAGCAGCCACCGCACAGGGCTGAACACTGAAGCTTTCTTT. As protein: CASSHRTGLNTEAFF.

This clonotype appeared a few times. V usage is TRBV20-1 and J usage is TRBJ2-7, with 9 bases that match TRBD2. The length of the CDR3 is 15 residues. Losses at the gene ends were 3 bases for V and 4 bases for J; bases not matched to a gene: 10. The germline V gene has CDR1 DFQATT and CDR2 SNEGSKA (reference sequence). The DNA of the CDR3 is TGCAGTGCTAGGGTACGGCGGGGGGGCGGATACGAGCAGTACTTC. Amino acids: CSARVRRGGGYEQYF.

This clonotype has just a few counts. The rearrangement uses TRBV12-3 or TRBV12-4 and TRBJ1-5; the D is unclear. The CDR3 contains 14 residues. Trimming shortened V by 3 bases and J by 2 bases, and 8 bases separated the two germline ends. CDR3 bases: TGTGCCAGCAGTTTGGGAGTAGGCAATCAGCCCCAGCATTTT. Translation gives CASSLGVGNQPQHF.

The chain recombines TRBV7-2 with TRBJ2-1; D gene ambiguous. With 0 bases removed from V and 1 base from J, the gap between germline ends came to 13 bases. Germline V CDR1 and CDR2: SGHTA, FQGNSA. The CDR3 sequence is 17 residues long. CDR3: CASSLALSRSSYNEQFF. In nucleotides, the CDR3 is TGTGCCAGCAGCTTAGCGCTAAGTAGAAGTTCCTACAATGAGCAGTTCTTC.

The chain recombines TRBV5-1 with TRBJ2-5; maybe TRBD2 (5 bases). The CDR3 totals 14 residues. Germline CDR1 is SGHRS and CDR2 is YFSETQ. V dropped 0 bases and J dropped 5 bases, with 11 bases sitting between them. The CDR3 protein is CASSLEEVSETQYF. The CDR3 bases are TGCGCCAGCAGCTTGGAGGAGGTATCGGAGACCCAGTACTTC.

This clonotype was recorded a few times. This sequence joins TRBV7-2 and TRBJ1-1; TRBD1 agrees at 8 bases. CDR3 length: 15 amino acids. Germline V lookup: CDR1 SGHTA, CDR2 FQGNSA. V was clipped by 3 bases and J by 3 bases; unmatched bases: 6. The CDR3 spells CASSLKQGGHTEAFF. The CDR3 DNA sequence: TGTGCCAGCAGCTTGAAACAGGGGGGCCACACTGAAGCTTTCTTT.

The V gene is TRBV27, the J gene TRBJ2-7; 10 bases match TRBD1. V gave up 0 bases and J gave up 2 bases; unmatched junction bases: 4. Looked up from germline, CDR1 is MNHEY and CDR2 is SMNVEV (reference sequence). The CDR3 runs to 16 residues. The CDR3 is CASSLSSGTGAYEQYF. In DNA form, the CDR3 reads TGTGCCAGCAGTTTATCTTCCGGGACAGGGGCCTACGAGCAGTACTTC.

In its sample, this clonotype was seen a few times. The chain's CDR3 is CASSLDLGSNTGELFF. CDR3 DNA sequence: TGCGCCAGCAGCTTGGATCTAGGTTCGAACACCGGGGAGCTGTTTTTT. V and J are TRBV5-1 and TRBJ2-2; D is ambiguous. The ends were cut back, 0 bases at V and 0 bases at J, with 9 bases in the middle. This CDR3 contains 16 residues. CDR1 is SGHRS and CDR2 is YFSETQ in the germline V gene.

The sample holds a few counts of this clonotype. In DNA form, the CDR3 reads TGTGCCAGCAGAACCTTCGGACAGTTAAACACTGAAGCTTTCTTT. As protein: CASRTFGQLNTEAFF. This chain joins TRBV6-2 or TRBV6-3 and TRBJ1-1; maybe TRBD1 (6 bases). V was pared by 6 bases and J by 2 bases, with 16 bases between. The CDR3 is 15 amino acids. Per the germline V gene, CDR1 is MNHEY and CDR2 is SVGEGT.

Note on this clonotype: Germline is not matched at one junction end, which may reflect a read error. V usage is TRBV4-2 and J usage is TRBJ2-1; the match to TRBD1 covers 9 bases. CDR1 is LGHNA, CDR2 YNFKEQ, per germline. The CDR3 loop spans 15 amino acids. The CDR3 DNA is TGTGCCAGCAGCCGCACCGGGACAGGGAACAATGAGCAGTTCTTT. Translated: CASSRTGTGNNEQFF.

This clonotype turned up a few times. V usage is TRBV12-3 or TRBV12-4 and J usage is TRBJ1-1, with 7 bases lining up with TRBD1. The CDR3 consists of 14 residues. Trimming removed 3 bases from V and 4 bases from J; junction bases left unmatched: 5. Written as DNA, the CDR3 is TGTGCCAGCAGTTTCGACAGGGTGGGCACTGAAGCTTTCTTT. Translated, it gives CASSFDRVGTEAFF.